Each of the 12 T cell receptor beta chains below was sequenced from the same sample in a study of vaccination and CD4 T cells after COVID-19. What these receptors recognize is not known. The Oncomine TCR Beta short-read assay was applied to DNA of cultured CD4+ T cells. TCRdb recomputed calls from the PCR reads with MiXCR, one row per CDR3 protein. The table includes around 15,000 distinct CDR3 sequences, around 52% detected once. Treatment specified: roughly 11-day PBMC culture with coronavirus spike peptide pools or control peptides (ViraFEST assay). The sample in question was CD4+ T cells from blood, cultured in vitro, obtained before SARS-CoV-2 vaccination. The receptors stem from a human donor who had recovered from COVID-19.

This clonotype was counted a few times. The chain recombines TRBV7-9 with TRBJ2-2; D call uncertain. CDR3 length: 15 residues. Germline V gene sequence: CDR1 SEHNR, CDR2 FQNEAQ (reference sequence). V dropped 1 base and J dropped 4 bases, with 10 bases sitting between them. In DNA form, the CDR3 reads TGTGCCAGCAGCTTAGGAGATAGTACCACCGGGGAGCTGTTTTTT. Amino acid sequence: CASSLGDSTTGELFF.

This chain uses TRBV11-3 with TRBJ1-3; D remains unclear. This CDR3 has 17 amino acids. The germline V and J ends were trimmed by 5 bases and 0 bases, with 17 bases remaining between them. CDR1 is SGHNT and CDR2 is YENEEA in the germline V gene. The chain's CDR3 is CASSTDREAFSGNTIYF. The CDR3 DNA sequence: TGTGCCAGCAGCACGGACCGGGAGGCCTTCTCTGGAAACACCATATATTTT.

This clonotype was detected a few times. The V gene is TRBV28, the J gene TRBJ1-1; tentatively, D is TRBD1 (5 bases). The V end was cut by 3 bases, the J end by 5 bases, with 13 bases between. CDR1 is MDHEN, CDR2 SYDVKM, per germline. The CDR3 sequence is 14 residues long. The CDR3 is CASSFDSSVTEAFF. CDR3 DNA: TGTGCCAGCAGTTTCGACAGTTCGGTAACTGAAGCTTTCTTT.

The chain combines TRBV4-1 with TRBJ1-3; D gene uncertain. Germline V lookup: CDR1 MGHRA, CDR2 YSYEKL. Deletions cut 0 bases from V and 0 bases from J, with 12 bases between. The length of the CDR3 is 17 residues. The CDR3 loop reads CASSQDPSGSSGNTIYF. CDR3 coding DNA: TGCGCCAGCAGCCAAGATCCCTCGGGGAGCTCTGGAAACACCATATATTTT.

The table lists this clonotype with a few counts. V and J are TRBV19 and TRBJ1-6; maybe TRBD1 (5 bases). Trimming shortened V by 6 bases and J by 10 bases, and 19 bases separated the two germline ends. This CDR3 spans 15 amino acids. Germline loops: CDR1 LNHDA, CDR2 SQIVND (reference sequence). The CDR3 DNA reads TGTGCCAGTAGGGAAGGCGGGGCGCGTCGGTCACCCCTCCACTTT. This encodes CASREGGARRSPLHF.

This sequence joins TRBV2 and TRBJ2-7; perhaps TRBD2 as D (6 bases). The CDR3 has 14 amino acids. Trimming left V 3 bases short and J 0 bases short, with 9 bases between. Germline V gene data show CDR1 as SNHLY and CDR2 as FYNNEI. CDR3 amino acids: CASSDIGGSYEQYF. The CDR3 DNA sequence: TGTGCCAGCAGTGATATCGGGGGCTCCTACGAGCAGTACTTC.

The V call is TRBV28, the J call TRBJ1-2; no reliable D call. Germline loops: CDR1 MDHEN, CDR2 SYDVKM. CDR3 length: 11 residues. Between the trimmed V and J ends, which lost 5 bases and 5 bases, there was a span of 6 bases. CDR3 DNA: TGTGCCAGCAGTAGGCAGTATGGCTACACCTTC. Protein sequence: CASSRQYGYTF.

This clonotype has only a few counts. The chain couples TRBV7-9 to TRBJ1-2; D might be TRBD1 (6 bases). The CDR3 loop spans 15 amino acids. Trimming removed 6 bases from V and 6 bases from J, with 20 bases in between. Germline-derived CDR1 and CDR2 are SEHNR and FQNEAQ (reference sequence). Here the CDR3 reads CASRPAYRALHGYTF. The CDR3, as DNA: TGTGCCAGCAGACCGGCTTACAGGGCCCTTCATGGCTACACCTTC. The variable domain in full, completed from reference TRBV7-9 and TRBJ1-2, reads DTGVSQNPRHKITKRGQNVTFRCDPISEHNRLYWYRQTLGQGPEFLTYFQNEAQLEKSRLLSDRFSAERPKGSFSTLEIQRTEQGDSAMYLCASRPAYRALHGYTFGSGTRLTVV.

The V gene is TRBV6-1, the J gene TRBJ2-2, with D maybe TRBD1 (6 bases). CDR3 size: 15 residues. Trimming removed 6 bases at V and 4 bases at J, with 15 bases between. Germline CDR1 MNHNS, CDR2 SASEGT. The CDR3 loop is CASSLSTGFTGELFF. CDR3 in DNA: TGTGCCAGCAGCCTATCAACAGGGTTCACCGGGGAGCTGTTTTTT.

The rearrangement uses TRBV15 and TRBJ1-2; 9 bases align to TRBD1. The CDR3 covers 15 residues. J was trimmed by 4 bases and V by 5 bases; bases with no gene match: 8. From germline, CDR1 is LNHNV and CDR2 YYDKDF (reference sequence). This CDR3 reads CATSGRTGEIYGYTF. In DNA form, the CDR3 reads TGTGCCACCAGCGGAAGGACAGGGGAGATCTATGGCTACACCTTC. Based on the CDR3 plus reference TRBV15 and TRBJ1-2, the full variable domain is DAMVIQNPRYQVTQFGKPVTLSCSQTLNHNVMYWYQQKSSQAPKLLFHYYDKDFNNEADTPDNFQSRRPNTSFCFLDIRSPGLGDTAMYLCATSGRTGEIYGYTFGSGTRLTVV.

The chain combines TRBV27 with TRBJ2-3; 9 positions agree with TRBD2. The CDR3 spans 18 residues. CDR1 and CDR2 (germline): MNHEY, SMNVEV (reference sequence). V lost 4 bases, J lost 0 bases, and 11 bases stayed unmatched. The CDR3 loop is CASSSPGLAAGSTDTQYF. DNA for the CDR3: TGTGCCAGCAGTTCCCCGGGACTAGCCGCCGGGAGCACAGATACGCAGTATTTT.

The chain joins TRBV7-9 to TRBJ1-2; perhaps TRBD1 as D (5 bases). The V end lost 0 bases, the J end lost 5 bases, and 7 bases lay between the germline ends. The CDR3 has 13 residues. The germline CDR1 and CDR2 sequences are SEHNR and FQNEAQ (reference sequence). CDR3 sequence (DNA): TGTGCCAGCAGCTTAGCAGGGGCGTATGGCTACACCTTC. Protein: CASSLAGAYGYTF.